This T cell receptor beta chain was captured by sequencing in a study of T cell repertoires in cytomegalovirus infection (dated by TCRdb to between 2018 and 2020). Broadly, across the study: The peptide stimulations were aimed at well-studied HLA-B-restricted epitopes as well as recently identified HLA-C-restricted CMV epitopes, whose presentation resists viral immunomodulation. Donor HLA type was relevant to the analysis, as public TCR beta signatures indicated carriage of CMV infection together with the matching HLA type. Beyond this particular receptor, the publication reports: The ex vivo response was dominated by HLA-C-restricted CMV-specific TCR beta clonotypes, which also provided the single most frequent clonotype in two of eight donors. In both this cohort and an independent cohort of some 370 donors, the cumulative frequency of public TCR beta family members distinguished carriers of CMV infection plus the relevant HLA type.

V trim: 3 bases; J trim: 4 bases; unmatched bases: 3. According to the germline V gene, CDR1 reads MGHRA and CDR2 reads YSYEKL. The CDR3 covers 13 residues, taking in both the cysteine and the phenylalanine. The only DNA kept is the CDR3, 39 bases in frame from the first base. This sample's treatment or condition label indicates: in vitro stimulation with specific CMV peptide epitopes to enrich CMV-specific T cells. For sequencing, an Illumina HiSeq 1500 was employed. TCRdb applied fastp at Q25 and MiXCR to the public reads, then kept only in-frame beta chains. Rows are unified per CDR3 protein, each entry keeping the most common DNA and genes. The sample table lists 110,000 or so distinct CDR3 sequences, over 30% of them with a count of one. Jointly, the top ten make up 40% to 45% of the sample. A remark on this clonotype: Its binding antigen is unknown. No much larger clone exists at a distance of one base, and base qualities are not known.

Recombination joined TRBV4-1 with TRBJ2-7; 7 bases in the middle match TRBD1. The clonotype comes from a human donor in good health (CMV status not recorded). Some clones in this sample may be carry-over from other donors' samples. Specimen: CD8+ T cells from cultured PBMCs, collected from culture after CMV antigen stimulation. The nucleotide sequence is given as TGCGCCAGCAGCCAGTGGACAGGTTACGAGCAGTACTTC. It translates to CASSQWTGYEQYF.